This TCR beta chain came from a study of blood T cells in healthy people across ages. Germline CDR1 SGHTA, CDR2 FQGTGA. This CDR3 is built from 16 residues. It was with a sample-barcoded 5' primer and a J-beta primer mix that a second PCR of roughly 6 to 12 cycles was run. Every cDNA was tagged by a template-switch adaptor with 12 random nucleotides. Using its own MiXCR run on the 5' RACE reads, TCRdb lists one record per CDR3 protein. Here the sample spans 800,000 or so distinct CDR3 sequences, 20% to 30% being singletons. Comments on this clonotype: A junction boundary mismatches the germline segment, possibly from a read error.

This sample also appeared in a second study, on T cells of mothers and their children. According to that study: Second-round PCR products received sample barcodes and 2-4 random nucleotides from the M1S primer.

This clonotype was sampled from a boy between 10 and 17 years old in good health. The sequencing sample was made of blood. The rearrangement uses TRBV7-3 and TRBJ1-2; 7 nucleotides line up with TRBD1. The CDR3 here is CASSQGTADTNYGYTF. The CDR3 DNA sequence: TGCGCCAGCAGCCAAGGGACAGCCGATACCAACTATGGCTACACCTTC.